Listed below are T cell receptor beta chains from one sample, sequenced in a study of cytomegalovirus exposure and HLA in healthy donors. Profiled with immunoSEQ multiplex PCR; TCRdb holds only in-frame clones, not every one. The table shows approximately 200,000 clones, with 83% occurring only once. Sequenced: PBMCs. The receptors were gathered from a girl aged 5-17 years in good health and CMV-seronegative. Each CDR3 is given with its conserved first and last residue. Fields, in order: V gene, clone size, D gene, J gene, CDR3 length, CDR3 protein, CDR3 DNA. D genes are given only for firm matches. Rows may omit the clone size; those that give it use once, few, many or a size class.

TRBV10-1	.	TRBD2	TRBJ2-3	14	CASSDRGSRDTQYF	TGCGCCAGCAGTGATCGCGGGAGCAGAGATACGCAGTATTTT
TRBV5-1	.	.	TRBJ2-7	12	CASSLYGCGQYF	TGCGCCAGCAGCTTGTACGGGTGCGGGCAGTACTTC
TRBV25-1	.	TRBD1	TRBJ2-7	14	CASSGSGGTYERYF	TGTGCCAGCAGTGGATCAGGGGGCACCTACGAGCGGTACTTC
TRBV28	.	TRBD1	TRBJ1-2	15	CASSPLRQGGFGYTF	TGTGCCAGCAGTCCATTACGACAGGGGGGGTTTGGCTACACCTTC
TRBV4-2	once	.	TRBJ1-5	18	CASSQIVSRQAGNQPQHF	TGTGCCAGCAGCCAAATCGTGTCGAGACAGGCTGGCAATCAGCCCCAGCATTTT
TRBV7-9	.	TRBD1	TRBJ1-2	14	CASSLGQGGVGYTF	TGTGCCAGCAGCTTAGGACAGGGGGGCGTAGGCTACACCTTC
TRBV27	.	.	TRBJ2-7	13	CASSLGRTYEQYF	TGTGCCAGCAGTTTAGGGCGAACCTACGAGCAGTACTTC
TRBV29-1	.	.	TRBJ2-1	12	CSVGGNYNEQFF	TGCAGCGTTGGAGGAAACTACAATGAGCAGTTCTTC
TRBV9	.	TRBD1	TRBJ2-1	16	CASSVAPGTGSNEQFF	TGTGCCAGCAGCGTAGCTCCAGGGACAGGGAGCAATGAGCAGTTCTTC
TRBV29-1	.	.	TRBJ2-2	14	CSVRGASDTGELFF	TGCAGCGTCAGGGGGGCAAGTGACACCGGGGAGCTGTTTTTT
TRBV5-8	.	.	TRBJ1-4	12	CASSLEGLELFF	TGTGCCAGCAGCTTGGAGGGACTGGAACTGTTTTTT
TRBV29-1	.	TRBD1	TRBJ2-7	20	CSAQMGSPGGTNVYYYEQYF	TGCAGCGCCCAAATGGGGAGCCCAGGGGGCACGAATGTATACTACTACGAGCAGTACTTC
TRBV19	.	.	TRBJ1-2	13	CASTGQQAYGYTF	TGTGCCAGTACAGGACAACAAGCTTATGGCTACACCTTC
TRBV13	.	.	TRBJ2-5	16	CASSLKGGEHQETQYF	TGTGCCAGCAGCCTCAAAGGCGGGGAACATCAAGAGACCCAGTACTTC
TRBV7-6	.	TRBD2	TRBJ2-6	15	CASIEAGAGANVLTF	TGTGCCAGCATCGAAGCGGGGGCCGGGGCCAACGTCCTGACTTTC
TRBV5-6	.	TRBD1	TRBJ2-7	17	CASRLSPWTGGSYEQYF	TGTGCCAGCAGACTCTCCCCGTGGACAGGGGGCTCCTACGAGCAGTACTTC
TRBV2	.	TRBD1	TRBJ2-6	15	CASRERGPGANVLTF	TGTGCCAGCAGGGAGAGGGGGCCTGGGGCCAACGTCCTGACTTTC
TRBV15	once	TRBD1	TRBJ2-7	16	CATSRVMGTGEGEQYF	TGTGCCACCAGCAGAGTTATGGGGACAGGGGAAGGCGAGCAGTACTTC
TRBV5-7	.	.	TRBJ2-6	18	CASSLVGVPHSGANVLTF	TGTGCCAGCAGCTTGGTAGGGGTTCCCCACTCTGGGGCCAACGTCCTGACTTTC
TRBV7-2	.	TRBD2	TRBJ2-2	13	CASSLSGAGELFF	TGTGCCAGCAGCTTAAGCGGGGCCGGGGAGCTGTTTTTT
TRBV27	.	.	TRBJ1-5	15	CASSLNRDYNQPQHF	TGTGCCAGCAGTTTAAACAGGGATTACAATCAGCCCCAGCATTTT
TRBV5-1	.	.	TRBJ1-2	15	CASSWGTGENYGYTF	TGCGCCAGCAGCTGGGGTACAGGTGAAAACTATGGCTACACCTTC
TRBV18	once	.	TRBJ2-1	15	CASSPPDRRGNEQFF	TGTGCCAGCTCACCACCGGACCGCCGGGGCAATGAGCAGTTCTTC
TRBV28	.	.	TRBJ1-1	16	CASSGAPTVPNTEAFF	TGTGCCAGCAGTGGGGCTCCGACGGTTCCGAACACTGAAGCTTTCTTT
TRBV6-1	few	TRBD1	TRBJ1-6	14	CASGNRQGNSPLHF	TGTGCCAGCGGAAATCGACAGGGAAATTCACCCCTCCACTTT
TRBV28	.	.	TRBJ1-2	16	CASSIPQGLLPYGYTF	TGTGCCAGCAGCATTCCCCAGGGGTTGTTACCCTATGGCTACACCTTC
TRBV7-9	.	TRBD2	TRBJ2-5	14	CASSFGLAGETQYF	TGTGCCAGCAGCTTTGGGCTAGCGGGAGAGACCCAGTACTTC
TRBV5-6	.	.	TRBJ1-1	18	CASSLGARVTIGDTEAFF	TGTGCCAGCAGCTTGGGGGCCAGGGTGACGATAGGGGACACTGAAGCTTTCTTT
TRBV7-2	.	TRBD2	TRBJ2-1	17	CASTFDSGDRFYNEQFF	TGTGCCAGCACCTTCGATAGCGGGGATAGGTTCTACAATGAGCAGTTCTTC
TRBV14	.	TRBD2	TRBJ2-1	16	CASSRQLAGGANEQFF	TGTGCCAGCAGCAGACAGCTAGCGGGAGGGGCAAATGAGCAGTTCTTC
TRBV7-9	.	.	TRBJ1-1	16	CSSSPPGRQGVAEAFF	TGTTCCAGCAGCCCTCCCGGGAGGCAGGGTGTCGCTGAAGCTTTCTTT
TRBV30	.	.	TRBJ1-5	15	CAWSEQSYSNQPQHF	TGTGCCTGGAGTGAACAGTCTTATAGCAATCAGCCCCAGCATTTT
TRBV6-6	.	TRBD2	TRBJ2-5	15	CASVSGTSGVETQYF	TGTGCCAGCGTATCCGGGACTAGCGGGGTAGAGACCCAGTACTTC
TRBV18	.	TRBD2	TRBJ2-1	18	CASSPGLAGLKSYNEQFF	TGTGCCAGCTCTCCGGGACTAGCGGGATTAAAGTCCTACAATGAGCAGTTCTTC
TRBV7-8	.	.	TRBJ2-1	15	CASSLVGASGPEQFF	TGTGCCAGCAGCTTAGTGGGGGCGAGCGGTCCTGAGCAGTTCTTC
TRBV13	.	TRBD2	TRBJ2-3	17	CASSTRRLAGGRDTQYF	TGTGCCAGCAGCACGAGAAGACTAGCGGGGGGTAGAGATACGCAGTATTTT
TRBV4-3	once	TRBD1	TRBJ2-1	17	CASSPKVTGGRLYEQFF	TGCGCCAGCAGCCCTAAAGTCACAGGGGGAAGACTGTATGAGCAGTTCTTC
TRBV4-1	.	TRBD2	TRBJ2-5	14	CASSRSGGQETQYF	TGCGCCAGCAGCCGTTCGGGGGGCCAAGAGACCCAGTACTTC
TRBV30	.	.	TRBJ1-2	11	CAWTQGGSYTF	TGTGCCTGGACCCAGGGAGGTAGCTACACCTTC
TRBV4-1	.	TRBD2	TRBJ2-2	20	CASSQDRTSGYTANTGELFF	TGCGCCAGCAGCCAAGATCGGACTAGCGGGTATACCGCGAACACCGGGGAGCTGTTTTTT
TRBV18	.	TRBD1	TRBJ1-1	16	CASSPTGGMVNTEAFF	TGTGCCAGCTCACCCACAGGGGGCATGGTGAACACTGAAGCTTTCTTT
TRBV5-1	.	TRBD2	TRBJ2-3	16	CASSLGTSSGTDTQYF	TGCGCCAGCAGCTTGGGGACTAGTTCTGGCACAGATACGCAGTATTTT
TRBV5-1	once	.	TRBJ2-2	18	CASSFAGQLSTNTGELFF	TGCGCCAGCAGCTTTGCGGGTCAACTGTCAACGAACACCGGGGAGCTGTTTTTT
TRBV5-3	.	TRBD1	TRBJ1-1	15	CARSLPRQGRTEAFF	TGTGCCAGAAGCTTGCCTCGACAGGGACGGACTGAAGCTTTCTTT